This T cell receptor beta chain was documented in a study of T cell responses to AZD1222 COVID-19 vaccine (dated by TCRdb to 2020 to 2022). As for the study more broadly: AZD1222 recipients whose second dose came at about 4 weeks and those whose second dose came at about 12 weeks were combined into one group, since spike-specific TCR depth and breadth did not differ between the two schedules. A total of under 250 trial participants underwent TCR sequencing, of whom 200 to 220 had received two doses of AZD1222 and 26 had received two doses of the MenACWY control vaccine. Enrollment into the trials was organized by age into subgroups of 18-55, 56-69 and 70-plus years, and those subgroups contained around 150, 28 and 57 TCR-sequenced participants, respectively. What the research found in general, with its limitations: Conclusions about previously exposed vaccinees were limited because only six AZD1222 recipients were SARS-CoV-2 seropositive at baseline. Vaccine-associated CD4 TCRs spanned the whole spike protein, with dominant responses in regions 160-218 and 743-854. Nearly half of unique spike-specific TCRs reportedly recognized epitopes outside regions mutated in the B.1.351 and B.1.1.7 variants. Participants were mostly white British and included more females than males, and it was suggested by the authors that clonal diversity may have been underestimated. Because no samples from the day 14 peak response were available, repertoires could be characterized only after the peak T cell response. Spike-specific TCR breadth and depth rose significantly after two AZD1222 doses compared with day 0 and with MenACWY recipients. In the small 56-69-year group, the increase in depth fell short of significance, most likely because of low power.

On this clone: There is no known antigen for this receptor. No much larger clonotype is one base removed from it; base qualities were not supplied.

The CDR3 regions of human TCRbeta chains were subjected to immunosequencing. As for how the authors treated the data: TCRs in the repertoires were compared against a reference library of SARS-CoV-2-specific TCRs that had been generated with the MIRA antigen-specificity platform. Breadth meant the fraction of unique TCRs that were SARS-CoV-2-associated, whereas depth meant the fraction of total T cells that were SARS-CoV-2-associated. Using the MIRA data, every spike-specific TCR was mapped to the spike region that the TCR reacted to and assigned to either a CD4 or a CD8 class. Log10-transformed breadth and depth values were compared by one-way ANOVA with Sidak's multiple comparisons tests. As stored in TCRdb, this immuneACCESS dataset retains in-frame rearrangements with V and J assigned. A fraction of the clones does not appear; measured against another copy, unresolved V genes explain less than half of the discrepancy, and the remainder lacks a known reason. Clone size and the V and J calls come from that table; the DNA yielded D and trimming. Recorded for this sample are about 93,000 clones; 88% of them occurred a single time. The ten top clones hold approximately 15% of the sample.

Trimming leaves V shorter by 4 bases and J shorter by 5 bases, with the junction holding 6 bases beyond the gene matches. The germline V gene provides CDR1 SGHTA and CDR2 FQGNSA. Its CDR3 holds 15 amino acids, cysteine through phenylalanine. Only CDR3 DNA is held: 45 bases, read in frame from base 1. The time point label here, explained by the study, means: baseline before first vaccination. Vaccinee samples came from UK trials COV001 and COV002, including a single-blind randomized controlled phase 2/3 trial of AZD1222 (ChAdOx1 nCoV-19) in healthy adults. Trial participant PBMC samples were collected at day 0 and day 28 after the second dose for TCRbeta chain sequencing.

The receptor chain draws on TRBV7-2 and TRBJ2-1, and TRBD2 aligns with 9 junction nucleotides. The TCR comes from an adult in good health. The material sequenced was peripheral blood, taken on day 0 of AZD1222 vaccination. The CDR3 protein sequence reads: CASSYSGSPDNEQFF. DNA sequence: TGTGCCAGCAGCTATAGCGGGAGCCCAGACAATGAGCAGTTCTTC. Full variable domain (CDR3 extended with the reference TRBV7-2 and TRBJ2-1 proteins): GAGVSQSPSNKVTEKGKDVELRCDPISGHTALYWYRQSLGQGLEFLIYFQGNSAPDKSGLPSDRFSAERTGGSVSTLTIQRTQQEDSAVYLCASSYSGSPDNEQFFGPGTRLTVL.